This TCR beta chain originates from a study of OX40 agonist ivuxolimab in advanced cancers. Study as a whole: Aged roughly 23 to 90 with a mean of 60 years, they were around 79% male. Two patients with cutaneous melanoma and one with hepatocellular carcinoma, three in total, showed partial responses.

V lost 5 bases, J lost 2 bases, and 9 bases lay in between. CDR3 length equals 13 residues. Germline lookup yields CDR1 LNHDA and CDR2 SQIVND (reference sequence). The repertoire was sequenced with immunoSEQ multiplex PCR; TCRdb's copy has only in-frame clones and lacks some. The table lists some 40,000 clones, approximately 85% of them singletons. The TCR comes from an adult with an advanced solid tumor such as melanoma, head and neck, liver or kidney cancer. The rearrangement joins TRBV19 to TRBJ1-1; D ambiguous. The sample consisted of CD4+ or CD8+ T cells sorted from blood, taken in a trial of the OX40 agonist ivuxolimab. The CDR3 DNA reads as TGTGCCAGTAGTGCGGGCCCCAACACTGAAGCTTTCTTT. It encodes CASSAGPNTEAFF. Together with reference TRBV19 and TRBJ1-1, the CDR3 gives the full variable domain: DGGITQSPKYLFRKEGQNVTLSCEQNLNHDAMYWYRQDPGQGLRLIYYSQIVNDFQKGDIAEGYSVSREKKESFPLTVTSAQKNPTAFYLCASSAGPNTEAFFGQGTRLTVV.